This TCR beta chain was identified in a study of blood T cell repertoires in COVID-19. In the authors' methods: The assay estimated nucleated cells by amplifying reference gene primers. The assay was immunoSEQ multiplex PCR, and TCRdb's table has in-frame clones only and misses some. V and J calls and clone size are copied from that table; D and trimming were computed from the DNA. This table has around 100,000 clones, approximately 79% appearing once. The germline CDR1 and CDR2 sequences are ENHRY and SYGVKD. CDR3 length: 12 residues. Deletions cut 8 bases from V and 9 bases from J, with 16 bases between.

This clonotype was sampled from a man in his 70s with COVID-19, enrolled during active disease. The genes are TRBV10-3 and TRBJ1-1, with D unresolved. The sample consisted of peripheral blood. CDR3 in DNA: TGTGCCATCGGAATGACAAGATACCAAGCTTTCTTT. It translates to CAIGMTRYQAFF.